What follows are 28 T cell receptor beta chains derived from one specimen sequenced in a study of neurological immune-mediated disorders. TCRdb processed the 5' RACE reads anew with MiXCR; each CDR3 protein has one entry. The data show under 50,000 distinct CDR3 sequences, with about an eighth seen just once and 4.5% held by the top ten. Time point described: longitudinal time-point 2. The sequenced sample consisted of PBMCs. These receptors all stem from a male donor with HTLV-1-associated myelopathy (HAM/TSP).

This clonotype was counted at least ten times. This chain connects TRBV5-1 to TRBJ1-1; D not resolved. Trimming took 3 bases from V and 1 from J, leaving 10 bases between them. Looked up from germline, CDR1 is SGHRS and CDR2 is YFSETQ. The CDR3 totals 14 residues. Here the CDR3 DNA reads TGCGCCAGCAGCTCCGAAGGGCCGAACACTGAAGCTTTCTTT. This gives the protein CASSSEGPNTEAFF.

This clonotype occurred many times. The V gene is TRBV30, the J gene TRBJ2-2, with 7 bases lining up with TRBD1. There are 15 residues in the CDR3. V lost 2 bases, J lost 0 bases, and 3 bases stayed unmatched. Germline V lookup: CDR1 GTSNPN, CDR2 SVGIG (reference sequence). CDR3 nucleotides: TGTGCCTGGAGTACCGGGACAGCGAACACCGGGGAGCTGTTTTTT. Its translation is CAWSTGTANTGELFF.

In this sample, this clonotype turned up many times. The rearrangement links TRBV5-1 to TRBJ2-1, with D uncertain. From germline, CDR1 is SGHRS and CDR2 YFSETQ. This CDR3 is built from 12 residues. Trimming left V 0 bases short and J 8 bases short, with 6 bases between. CDR3 in DNA: TGCGCCAGCAGCTTGGGCGAGGATGAGCAGTTCTTC. Its protein is CASSLGEDEQFF.

This clonotype showed up just a few times. The CDR3 loop reads CASSEAPGNTEAFF. CDR3 in DNA: TGTGCCAGCAGTGAAGCGCCTGGGAACACTGAAGCTTTCTTT. This rearrangement joins TRBV6-1 to TRBJ1-1; D is undetermined. In germline, CDR1 is MNHNS, CDR2 SASEGT. The germline V and J ends were trimmed by 0 bases and 1 base, with 6 bases remaining between them. The CDR3 totals 14 residues.

This clonotype was counted many times. The genes are TRBV6-2 or TRBV6-3 and TRBJ2-2; tentatively, D is TRBD1 (6 bases). Germline V gives CDR1 MNHEY, CDR2 SVGEGT. This CDR3 is built from 14 residues. The germline V and J ends were trimmed by 11 bases and 0 bases, with 13 bases remaining between them. The DNA for the CDR3 is TGTGCCTCAGGACAGAGCGCGAACACCGGGGAGCTGTTTTTT. Translated, it gives CASGQSANTGELFF.

This clonotype has at least ten counts. The chain employs TRBV29-1 and TRBJ2-1; 8 bases agree with TRBD2. The germline V gene has CDR1 SQVTM and CDR2 ANQGSEA. V gave up 6 bases and J gave up 8 bases; unmatched junction bases: 15. The CDR3 sequence is 15 residues long. For the CDR3, the DNA is TGCAGCGTCCCCGGGGGGGGGGCGGGGGTGCATGAGCAGTTCTTC. Protein product: CSVPGGGAGVHEQFF.

This clonotype was detected ten times or more. The CDR3 nucleotides are TGCGCCAGCGGGGCTAGCGGGGGGACCTACAATGAGCAGTTCTTC. Translated: CASGASGGTYNEQFF. This chain links TRBV5-1 with TRBJ2-1; 11 nucleotides align to TRBD2. Germline values: CDR1 SGHRS, CDR2 YFSETQ. Trimming at V came to 7 bases and at J to 2 bases, leaving 5 bases not matched to a gene. This CDR3 contains 15 residues. Full variable domain (missing parts from reference TRBV5-1 and TRBJ2-1): KAGVTQTPRYLIKTRGQQVTLSCSPISGHRSVSWYQQTPGQGLQFLFEYFSETQRNKGNFPGRFSGRQFSNSRSEMNVSTLELGDSALYLCASGASGGTYNEQFFGPGTRLTVL.

This clonotype was seen ten or more times. The chain links TRBV6-2 or TRBV6-3 to TRBJ1-2, with D maybe TRBD1 (6 bases). Per germline, CDR1 MNHEY and CDR2 SVGEGT. The CDR3 has 15 amino acids. The ends were cut back, 7 bases at V and 5 bases at J, with 20 bases in the middle. The CDR3 here is CASITQSQGRYGYTF. The DNA for the CDR3 is TGTGCCAGCATCACACAATCCCAGGGGCGGTATGGCTACACCTTC.

In its sample, this clonotype was seen many times. The chain employs TRBV5-5 and TRBJ1-1; D remains ambiguous. V lost 0 bases to trimming and J lost 4 bases, with 16 bases between them. This CDR3 has 16 amino acids. Germline V CDR1 and CDR2: SGHKS, YYEKEE (reference sequence). The CDR3 DNA sequence: TGTGCCAGCAGCTTGGTGGTCTCGGGGAGTGGCACTGAAGCTTTCTTT. Protein: CASSLVVSGSGTEAFF.

This clonotype showed up many times. The chain links TRBV5-1 to TRBJ2-3; the D is unclear. Germline-derived CDR1 and CDR2 are SGHRS and YFSETQ. With 0 bases removed from V and 6 bases from J, the gap between germline ends came to 2 bases. CDR3 length: 11 amino acids. CDR3 sequence: CASSLEDTQYF. CDR3 DNA sequence: TGCGCCAGCAGCTTGGAGGATACGCAGTATTTT.

The sample holds many counts of this clonotype. CDR3: CASSQDRERGYEQYF. The DNA of the CDR3 is TGTGCCAGCAGCCAAGACAGGGAAAGAGGATACGAGCAGTACTTC. The V call is TRBV12-3 or TRBV12-4, the J call TRBJ2-7, with TRBD1 identical over 7 bases. The CDR3 spans 15 residues. With 6 bases clipped from V and 4 bases from J, the junction kept 12 bases outside the gene matches.

Only a few counts were recorded for this clonotype. This chain links TRBV12-3 or TRBV12-4 with TRBJ2-5, with 13 bases that match TRBD2. The CDR3 has 16 residues. The V gene end was trimmed by 4 bases and the J gene end by 5 bases; junction bases not matched to a gene: 7. The CDR3 sequence: CASSWTSGGGMETQYF. Written as DNA, the CDR3 is TGTGCCAGCAGTTGGACTAGCGGGGGAGGCATGGAGACCCAGTACTTC.

This clonotype was seen at least ten times. V usage is TRBV11-2 and J usage is TRBJ1-5; D unresolved. The V gene lost 3 bases and the J gene lost 1 base, with 4 bases spanning the gap. This CDR3 spans 13 amino acids. Germline values: CDR1 SGHAT, CDR2 FQNNGV. CDR3 sequence reads: CASSFGSNQPQHF. DNA of the CDR3: TGTGCCAGCAGCTTTGGCAGCAATCAGCCCCAGCATTTT.

This clonotype was picked up many times. The rearrangement links TRBV20-1 to TRBJ2-2; D may correspond to TRBD1 or TRBD2 (5 bases each). The CDR3 extends over 16 amino acids. Trimming removed 0 bases at V and 0 bases at J, with 11 bases between. Germline V gives CDR1 DFQATT, CDR2 SNEGSKA (reference sequence). CDR3 region: CSARDGGPTNTGELFF. The CDR3, as DNA: TGCAGTGCTAGAGATGGGGGACCCACGAACACCGGGGAGCTGTTTTTT.

This clonotype appeared many times. The CDR3 sequence: CASRGTGTNKNIQYF. The CDR3 nucleotides read TGTGCCAGCAGAGGGACCGGGACGAATAAAAACATTCAGTACTTC. The V gene is TRBV11-1, the J gene TRBJ2-4; D might be TRBD1 or TRBD2, each matching 5 bases. CDR1 is SGHAT and CDR2 is FQDESV in the germline V gene (reference sequence). Trimming took 6 bases from V and 4 from J, leaving 16 bases between them. The CDR3 sequence is 15 residues long.

This clonotype occurred many times. This chain uses TRBV20-1 with TRBJ1-2; D remains ambiguous. With 5 bases removed from V and 5 bases from J, the gap between germline ends came to 3 bases. This CDR3 comprises 9 residues. CDR1 DFQATT and CDR2 SNEGSKA come from the germline V gene (reference sequence). The CDR3 DNA is TGCAGTGCTGGTTATGGCTACACCTTC. Encoded protein: CSAGYGYTF.

This clonotype occurred many times. The gene calls are TRBV6-2 or TRBV6-3 and TRBJ2-2, with D possibly being TRBD1 (5 bases). Germline values: CDR1 MNHEY, CDR2 SVGEGT. Trimming pared 2 bases from V and 4 bases from J, leaving 11 bases between. The CDR3 is made up of 15 amino acids. CDR3 bases: TGTGCCAGCAGTTACCAGGGTATGACCACCGGGGAGCTGTTTTTT. Translated, it gives CASSYQGMTTGELFF.

This clonotype was picked up many times. The CDR3 spells CASSFNQGPNQPQHF. CDR3 DNA: TGCGCCAGCAGCTTCAACCAGGGACCCAATCAGCCCCAGCATTTT. This chain joins TRBV5-1 and TRBJ1-5, with D perhaps matching TRBD1 (5 bases). Germline CDR1 SGHRS, CDR2 YFSETQ. Trimming left V 2 bases short and J 3 bases short, with 12 bases between. This CDR3 spans 15 amino acids.

This clonotype was seen ten or more times. This chain uses TRBV6-2 or TRBV6-3 with TRBJ1-2; tentatively, D is TRBD1 (6 bases). In germline, CDR1 is MNHEY, CDR2 SVGEGT. This CDR3 spans 14 amino acids. Trimming removed 3 bases from V and 6 bases from J, with 14 bases in between. The CDR3 bases are TGTGCCAGCAGTTATTACAGGGATGCGGATGGCTACACCTTC. Residues: CASSYYRDADGYTF.

This clonotype was recorded at least ten times. V usage is TRBV5-1 and J usage is TRBJ2-3; no clear D gene. The CDR3 has 12 residues. Germline assignment: CDR1 SGHRS and CDR2 YFSETQ. V was clipped by 0 bases and J by 6 bases, with 5 bases between them. The CDR3, as DNA: TGCGCCAGCAGCTTGGGTGGGGATACGCAGTATTTT. Its protein product is CASSLGGDTQYF.

This clonotype appeared a few times. The chain uses TRBV14 and TRBJ2-2, with 7 bases aligning to TRBD1. Germline V gene lookup returns CDR1 SGHDN and CDR2 FVKESK. Trimming removed 4 bases from V and 6 bases from J; junction bases left unmatched: 8. The CDR3 has 15 amino acids. The CDR3 DNA sequence: TGTGCCAGCAGCCCTATTGACAGGGTTCCCGGGGAGCTGTTTTTT. This sequence encodes CASSPIDRVPGELFF.

This clonotype occurred many times. The chain carries TRBV7-9 and TRBJ2-4, with a weak D call TRBD1 (6 bases). This CDR3 comprises 14 residues. The germline CDR1 and CDR2 sequences are SEHNR and FQNEAQ (reference sequence). The ends were cut back, 5 bases at V and 9 bases at J, with 17 bases in the middle. Written as DNA, the CDR3 is TGTGCCAGCAGCGCTTACAGAAAAGGGGGCATTCAGTACTTC. This translates into CASSAYRKGGIQYF.

This clonotype has at least ten counts. The chain is built from TRBV5-1 and TRBJ2-3; 7 bases line up with TRBD1. Germline V gene sequence: CDR1 SGHRS, CDR2 YFSETQ. Trimming cost V 7 bases and J 5 bases; bases outside gene matches: 10. The CDR3 extends over 14 amino acids. CDR3 DNA: TGCGCCAGCTCTGGACAGGACCTACGAGATACGCAGTATTTT. It codes for CASSGQDLRDTQYF.

This clonotype has at least ten counts. This chain uses TRBV7-8 with TRBJ2-2; 7 positions match TRBD1. With 1 base clipped from V and 6 bases from J, the junction kept 2 bases outside the gene matches. The CDR3 contains 14 residues. Germline CDR1 is SGHVS and CDR2 is FQNEAQ. The CDR3 DNA is TGTGCCAGCAGCTTAGAGAGGGGGCCCGGGGAGCTGTTTTTT. This sequence encodes CASSLERGPGELFF.

This clonotype was counted ten times or more. V usage is TRBV6-2 or TRBV6-3 and J usage is TRBJ1-1; D possibly corresponds to TRBD1 (5 bases). Trimming took 7 bases from V and 1 from J, leaving 13 bases between them. Germline values: CDR1 MNHEY, CDR2 SVGEGT. The CDR3 runs 14 residues. The CDR3 region has the DNA TGTGCCAGCACCGACCCGACAGAGAACACTGAAGCTTTCTTT. This sequence encodes CASTDPTENTEAFF.

This clonotype was seen at least ten times. This rearrangement joins TRBV6-5 to TRBJ1-4; possible D gene TRBD1, 6 bases. The CDR3 runs to 15 residues. From germline, CDR1 is MNHEY and CDR2 SVGAGI. Trimming shortened V by 6 bases and J by 0 bases, and 11 bases separated the two germline ends. The chain's CDR3 is CASSSGQSTNEKLFF. As DNA, the CDR3 is TGTGCCAGCAGCTCCGGACAGTCAACTAATGAAAAACTGTTTTTT.

This clonotype was seen ten or more times. This chain connects TRBV6-6 to TRBJ2-1, with D possibly TRBD2 on 6 matching bases. The germline gives CDR1 MNHNY, CDR2 SVGAGI (reference sequence). The CDR3 runs 13 residues. V was clipped by 0 bases and J by 9 bases, with 9 bases between them. In DNA form, the CDR3 reads TGTGCCAGCAGTTACTCTAGCGGAGGTGAGCAGTTCTTC. This translates into CASSYSSGGEQFF.

This clonotype showed up many times. The rearrangement links TRBV20-1 to TRBJ1-1; D is perhaps TRBD1 (6 bases). Trimming cost V 3 bases and J 0 bases, with 8 bases left between them. Looked up from germline, CDR1 is DFQATT and CDR2 is SNEGSKA (reference sequence). This CDR3 has 13 amino acids. CDR3 amino acids: CSASTGLNTEAFF. The CDR3, as DNA: TGCAGTGCTAGTACAGGGCTGAACACTGAAGCTTTCTTT.